The clone carrying this T cell receptor (beta chain) was detected only a few times. This specimen belongs to a study of tumor T cells in aggressive B-cell lymphoma. The ends lost 8 bases at V and 5 bases at J; junction bases unmatched: 13. The CDR3 consists of 16 residues. Germline-derived CDR1 and CDR2 are LNHDA and SQIVND (reference sequence). Libraries were prepared by immunoSEQ multiplex PCR; TCRdb keeps only in-frame clonotypes and omits some of them. The data hold 750 to 900 clones, with about four fifths observed a single time. Material: tumor tissue. This sequence originates from an adult with diffuse large B cell lymphoma. V and J are TRBV19 and TRBJ2-1; 9 nucleotides agree with TRBD2. The CDR3 here is CASGPRGGRANNEQFF. In DNA form, the CDR3 reads TGTGCCAGTGGTCCGAGGGGCGGGAGGGCCAACAATGAGCAGTTCTTC.